The 4 T cell receptor beta chains presented below share a single source sample, sequenced in a study of T cell responses to AZD1222 COVID-19 vaccine. Measured with immunoSEQ multiplex PCR; TCRdb has only the in-frame clones, and not every one. The sample yields roughly 180,000 clones, roughly nine tenths seen once. The source material was peripheral blood, sampled 28 days after the second AZD1222 dose. These receptors were collected from an adult who received the AZD1222 COVID-19 vaccine.

This clone was detected ten times or more. The V gene is TRBV19, the J gene TRBJ1-6; D gene ambiguous. The CDR3 spans 13 residues. Trimming took off 10 bases at V and 9 bases at J, with 16 bases between the two ends. Germline V gives CDR1 LNHDA, CDR2 SQIVND (reference sequence). The CDR3 region has the DNA TGTGCCACCGGTTGGGGTCGGAGTTCACCCCTCCACTTT. It codes for CATGWGRSSPLHF.

The chain links TRBV18 to TRBJ2-7; D ambiguous. Germline lookup yields CDR1 KGHSH and CDR2 LQKENI. Trimming took 3 bases from V and 0 from J, leaving 15 bases between them. The CDR3 spans 16 residues. The CDR3 nucleotides are TGTGCCAGCTCACCTCCTGGCGATCTTAGCTCCTACGAGCAGTACTTC. Encoded protein: CASSPPGDLSSYEQYF.

This sequence joins TRBV7-9 and TRBJ1-6; D may be TRBD1 (6 bases). The germline V gene encodes CDR1 SEHNR and CDR2 FQNEAQ (reference sequence). V gave up 5 bases and J gave up 0 bases, with 14 bases separating them. This CDR3 region has 17 residues. The CDR3 reads CASSPAGAASYNSPLHF. In DNA form, the CDR3 reads TGTGCCAGCAGCCCAGCAGGGGCTGCCTCCTATAATTCACCCCTCCACTTT. The full variable domain, its missing parts supplied by reference TRBV7-9 and TRBJ1-6, is DTGVSQNPRHKITKRGQNVTFRCDPISEHNRLYWYRQTLGQGPEFLTYFQNEAQLEKSRLLSDRFSAERPKGSFSTLEIQRTEQGDSAMYLCASSPAGAASYNSPLHFGNGTRLTVT.

This rearrangement joins TRBV10-3 to TRBJ2-1; no clear D. The CDR3 consists of 13 residues. Germline lookup yields CDR1 ENHRY and CDR2 SYGVKD. Trimming stripped 11 bases from V and 0 bases from J, with 11 bases between. The CDR3 region has the DNA TGTGCCGCCCGGACCGACTCCTACAATGAGCAGTTCTTC. It specifies CAARTDSYNEQFF.